Listed here are 15 T cell receptor beta chains from one sample, sequenced in a study of vaccination effects on CD4 cells after COVID-19. Using viral peptide pools, the ViraFEST assay grew out antigen-specific CD4+ T cells prior to sequencing. Isolating CD4+ T cells followed approximately 10 days of culture. Participants received two doses of either the BNT162b2 or mRNA-1273 vaccine. TCRdb's copy holds only in-frame clones and misses some; the assay was immunoSEQ multiplex PCR. The sample records 25,000 to 30,000 clones, 55% to 85% being singletons. Their specific antigens are unknown. The specimen was CD4+ T cells from PBMCs cultured with HCoV-NL63 spike peptides, collected after COVID-19 vaccination. The receptors stem from a human donor who received a COVID-19 vaccine.

CDR3 DNA: TGTGCCAGCTCACCAGCATCGGAGAACACTGAAGCTTTCTTT. Its protein is CASSPASENTEAFF. The chain has TRBV18 and TRBJ1-1; D is undetermined. V was clipped by 2 bases and J by 1 base, with 8 bases between them. The V gene's germline CDR1 is KGHSH and CDR2 LQKENI. CDR3 length: 14 residues.

The DNA for the CDR3 is TGCGCCAGCAGTATCGCAGGGAAGGACACTGAAGCTTTCTTT. Translating gives CASSIAGKDTEAFF. This chain uses TRBV10-1 with TRBJ1-1, with a tentative D call TRBD1 (5 bases). Germline V gene sequence: CDR1 WNHNN, CDR2 SYGVQD (reference sequence). The CDR3 sequence is 14 residues long. V was trimmed by 5 bases and J by 3 bases, leaving 13 bases between them.

The J gene is TRBJ2-6, the V gene TRBV5-6; D unresolved. The CDR3 has 15 amino acids. Germline lookup yields CDR1 SGHDT and CDR2 YYEEEE. The V end was cut by 0 bases, the J end by 4 bases, with 8 bases between. CDR3 coding DNA: TGTGCCAGCAGCTTGGCGGGTCCAGGGGCCAACGTCCTGACTTTC. Translating it yields CASSLAGPGANVLTF.

CDR3 nucleotides: TGTGCCAGCAGCTTAGCACAGACACGGTCTAACTATGGCTACACCTTC. It specifies CASSLAQTRSNYGYTF. The chain has TRBV7-9 and TRBJ1-2; D unresolved. CDR1 and CDR2 (germline): SEHNR, FQNEAQ (reference sequence). The CDR3 runs to 16 residues. Trimming took off 0 bases at V and 0 bases at J, with 11 bases between the two ends.

The chain combines TRBV12-3 or TRBV12-4 with TRBJ2-5; D ambiguous. CDR3 length: 13 amino acids. Trimming pared 0 bases from V and 1 base from J, leaving 3 bases between. CDR3 residues: CASSLASQETQYF. The CDR3 bases are TGTGCCAGCAGTTTAGCCAGCCAAGAGACCCAGTACTTC.

The genes are TRBV6-1 and TRBJ1-5; TRBD1 agrees at 9 bases. CDR1 is MNHNS and CDR2 is SASEGT in the germline V gene. This CDR3 contains 16 residues. With V trimmed by 4 bases and J by 3 bases, 7 bases remained unmatched. The CDR3 spells CASSASGTGNNQPQHF. The CDR3 bases are TGTGCCAGCAGTGCCTCCGGGACAGGGAACAATCAGCCCCAGCATTTT.

The chain uses TRBV4-1 and TRBJ2-5; 9 bases line up with TRBD2. Germline trimming cut 1 base from V and 1 base from J; bases unmatched to any gene: 13. The CDR3 covers 19 residues. Per the germline V gene, CDR1 is MGHRA and CDR2 is YSYEKL. Written as DNA, the CDR3 is TGCGCCAGCAGCCAAGGTCGCAGGGGGTTAGCGGGGGCCCAAGAGACCCAGTACTTC. It yields the protein CASSQGRRGLAGAQETQYF.

The gene calls are TRBV5-1 and TRBJ1-3; D may be TRBD1 (6 bases). The length of the CDR3 is 16 residues. Trimming stripped 4 bases from V and 0 bases from J, with 14 bases between. In germline, CDR1 is SGHRS, CDR2 YFSETQ. This CDR3 reads CASSRGDRSSGNTIYF. CDR3 DNA sequence: TGCGCCAGCAGCAGGGGGGACCGAAGCTCTGGAAACACCATATATTTT.

This chain connects TRBV18 to TRBJ1-1, with 7 bases matching TRBD1. The CDR3 runs to 14 residues. From germline, CDR1 is KGHSH and CDR2 LQKENI. V shed 5 bases and J 0 bases; nucleotides not matched to a gene: 3. CDR3 sequence (DNA): TGTGCCAGCTCAACGACAGGGATGAACACTGAAGCTTTCTTT. This sequence encodes CASSTTGMNTEAFF.

The chain employs TRBV5-4 and TRBJ2-3; 8 nucleotides align to TRBD1. Germline CDR1 and CDR2: SGHNT and YYREEE (reference sequence). After removal of 4 bases from V and 1 base from J, the junction contained 5 bases not matched to a gene. This CDR3 is 15 amino acids long. The CDR3 DNA reads as TGTGCCAGCAGCCCGGGACAGGTGCGCACAGATACGCAGTATTTT. Translated, it gives CASSPGQVRTDTQYF.

This clone has more than one count but fewer than ten. The chain is built from TRBV3-1 (or the pseudogene TRBV3-2) and TRBJ2-7; 9 nucleotides line up with TRBD2. In germline, CDR1 is LGHDT, CDR2 YNNKEL (reference sequence). V shed 3 bases, J shed 3 bases, and the junction held 12 bases outside the gene matches. The CDR3 covers 17 residues. The CDR3 spells CASSHPLGASGNYEQYF. The CDR3 region has the DNA TGTGCCAGCAGCCACCCTTTAGGGGCTAGCGGGAACTACGAGCAGTACTTC.

V and J are TRBV7-2 and TRBJ2-5, with D maybe TRBD2 (6 bases). V was clipped by 5 bases and J by 2 bases, with 18 bases between them. CDR3 length equals 16 residues. Germline CDR1 reads SGHTA; CDR2 reads FQGNSA. The CDR3 loop reads CASSPRLSGQQETQYF. In DNA, the CDR3 is TGTGCCAGCAGCCCCCGTCTAAGCGGGCAGCAAGAGACCCAGTACTTC. The full variable domain, rest sourced from reference TRBV7-2 and TRBJ2-5, is GAGVSQSPSNKVTEKGKDVELRCDPISGHTALYWYRQSLGQGLEFLIYFQGNSAPDKSGLPSDRFSAERTGGSVSTLTIQRTQQEDSAVYLCASSPRLSGQQETQYFGPGTRLLVL.

The CDR3 DNA follows: TGTGCCAGCTCACCAGGTATCCAGGGAAATTCACCCCTCCACTTT. This sequence encodes CASSPGIQGNSPLHF. The chain is built from TRBV18 and TRBJ1-6; possibly TRBD1 for D (5 bases). The V gene lost 2 bases and the J gene lost 7 bases, with 12 bases spanning the gap. CDR3 length equals 15 residues. Germline-derived CDR1 and CDR2 are KGHSH and LQKENI.

The chain has TRBV19 and TRBJ1-1; TRBD1 is a possible D gene (5 bases). Trimming left V 6 bases short and J 1 base short, with 12 bases between. The CDR3 runs to 14 residues. Germline V gene lookup returns CDR1 LNHDA and CDR2 SQIVND (reference sequence). The CDR3: CASRGDRKNTEAFF. The CDR3 bases are TGTGCCAGTAGGGGGGACCGAAAGAACACTGAAGCTTTCTTT. The full variable domain, with the rest looked up from reference TRBV19 and TRBJ1-1, is DGGITQSPKYLFRKEGQNVTLSCEQNLNHDAMYWYRQDPGQGLRLIYYSQIVNDFQKGDIAEGYSVSREKKESFPLTVTSAQKNPTAFYLCASRGDRKNTEAFFGQGTRLTVV.

J is TRBJ2-7 and V is TRBV27, with TRBD2 identical over 8 bases. This CDR3 comprises 19 residues. Per germline, CDR1 MNHEY and CDR2 SMNVEV (reference sequence). With V trimmed by 0 bases and J by 2 bases, 15 bases remained unmatched. The DNA for the CDR3 is TGTGCCAGCAGTTTATCCACGTGGGAGGGCGGGAGGCCCCCCTACGAGCAGTACTTC. Translated, it gives CASSLSTWEGGRPPYEQYF.